These 24 T cell receptor beta chains originate from one sample sequenced in a study of chemoradiotherapy in HPV16-positive cancers. Using immunoSEQ multiplex PCR, the repertoire was profiled, and TCRdb retains in-frame clones only, with some absent. The repertoire has several thousand clones, roughly three quarters of them found once; the top ten carry roughly 6%. Sequenced material: tumor tissue, taken from a patient who underwent chemoradiotherapy. These TCRs come from a human donor with HPV-associated anogenital cancer.

Only a few counts were recorded for this clone. The chain employs TRBV20-1 and TRBJ2-3; 7 bases fit TRBD2. There are 11 residues in the CDR3. The germline CDR1 and CDR2 sequences are DFQATT and SNEGSKA (reference sequence). The V segment lost 5 bases and the J segment 9 bases; nucleotides outside the gene matches: 5. Here the CDR3 reads CSARATSTQYF. Written as DNA, the CDR3 is TGCAGTGCTCGGGCGACTAGCACGCAGTATTTT.

The chain combines TRBV6-6 with TRBJ2-7, with D tentatively TRBD2 (6 bases). Trimming removed 5 bases from V and 0 bases from J, with 14 bases in between. Germline CDR1 reads MNHNY; CDR2 reads SVGAGI (reference sequence). The CDR3 contains 15 residues. CDR3 region: CASSKGGKTSYEQYF. CDR3 nucleotides: TGTGCCAGCAGTAAGGGAGGCAAGACCTCCTACGAGCAGTACTTC.

This clone was detected a few times. The rearrangement links TRBV7-2 to TRBJ1-5; the D gene is possibly TRBD1 (6 bases). The germline V and J ends were trimmed by 5 bases and 2 bases, with 10 bases remaining between them. The CDR3 extends over 14 amino acids. CDR1 is SGHTA and CDR2 is FQGNSA in the germline V gene. The chain's CDR3 is CASSVYRGNQPQHF. CDR3 in DNA: TGTGCCAGCAGCGTTTACAGGGGCAATCAGCCCCAGCATTTT.

V gene TRBV11-2 combines with J gene TRBJ2-7; possibly TRBD1 or TRBD2 for D (5 bases each). The CDR3 is 13 amino acids. The V end lost 3 bases, the J end lost 5 bases, and 11 bases lay between the germline ends. Looked up from germline, CDR1 is SGHAT and CDR2 is FQNNGV. CDR3 residues: CASSFAGADEQYF. The CDR3 nucleotides read TGTGCCAGCAGCTTCGCCGGGGCCGACGAGCAGTACTTC.

This clone was detected only a few times. V and J are TRBV7-2 and TRBJ1-5; a possible D gene is TRBD1 (6 bases). The V gene's germline CDR1 is SGHTA and CDR2 FQGNSA. V lost 5 bases and J lost 3, with 14 bases in between. This CDR3 has 15 amino acids. CDR3 in amino acids: CASSAYRAPNQPQHF. The CDR3 nucleotides read TGTGCCAGCAGCGCGTACAGGGCTCCCAATCAGCCCCAGCATTTT.

The chain joins TRBV7-7 to TRBJ1-1; no reliable D call. CDR3 length: 13 amino acids. V lost 4 bases and J 1 base, leaving 7 bases between the germline ends. Germline values: CDR1 SSHAT, CDR2 FNYEAQ (reference sequence). In DNA, the CDR3 is TGTGCCAGCAGCTATTCGAAGAACACTGAAGCTTTCTTT. This sequence encodes CASSYSKNTEAFF. Drawing the rest from reference TRBV7-7 and TRBJ1-1, the complete variable domain is GAGVSQSPRYKVTKRGQDVTLRCDPISSHATLYWYQQALGQGPEFLTYFNYEAQPDKSGLPSDRFSAERPEGSISTLTIQRTEQRDSAMYRCASSYSKNTEAFFGQGTRLTVV.

The chain is built from TRBV5-6 and TRBJ1-2; D gene uncertain. Germline V lookup: CDR1 SGHDT, CDR2 YYEEEE. Trimming stripped 4 bases from V and 4 bases from J, with 11 bases between. This CDR3 is 13 amino acids long. Here the CDR3 DNA reads TGTGCCAGCAGCCAGACCTTGTCCTATGGCTACACCTTC. Protein product: CASSQTLSYGYTF.

This chain joins TRBV9 and TRBJ2-5, with 10 positions matching TRBD2. Germline-derived CDR1 and CDR2 are SGDLS and YYNGEE. The CDR3 is made up of 16 amino acids. The V segment lost 0 bases and the J segment 5 bases; nucleotides outside the gene matches: 7. The CDR3 nucleotides are TGTGCCAGCAGCGTAGGTAGCGGGGGGCCAGGGGAGACCCAGTACTTC. This sequence encodes CASSVGSGGPGETQYF.

V gene TRBV11-2 combines with J gene TRBJ1-1; 9 nucleotides align to TRBD1. The CDR3 is 18 amino acids. V dropped 2 bases and J dropped 2; count of bases not matched to a gene: 12. CDR1 is SGHAT, CDR2 FQNNGV, per germline. CDR3 nucleotide sequence: TGTGCCAGCAGCTTACTTAAGACAGGGGGTACCGTTAACACTGAAGCTTTCTTT. Protein product: CASSLLKTGGTVNTEAFF.

This clone came up once. The chain carries TRBV7-3 and TRBJ1-1; D possibly corresponds to TRBD1 (6 bases). In germline, CDR1 is SGHTA, CDR2 FQGTGA. V was shortened by 3 bases and J by 1 base, with 9 bases between the two germline ends. This CDR3 has 14 amino acids. CDR3 nucleotides: TGTGCCAGCAGCTTGCAGGGGAGGAACACTGAAGCTTTCTTT. Translated: CASSLQGRNTEAFF.

The sample holds a few counts of this clone. The chain has TRBV5-1 and TRBJ2-7; 9 positions agree with TRBD2. There are 15 residues in the CDR3. The germline V gene has CDR1 SGHRS and CDR2 YFSETQ. After removal of 0 bases from V and 4 bases from J, the junction contained 5 bases not matched to a gene. The CDR3 spells CASSLEAGGLYEQYF. CDR3 coding DNA: TGCGCCAGCAGCTTGGAAGCGGGAGGACTTTACGAGCAGTACTTC.

The chain has TRBV7-9 and TRBJ2-3; maybe TRBD2 (5 bases). Looked up from germline, CDR1 is SEHNR and CDR2 is FQNEAQ (reference sequence). There are 15 residues in the CDR3. Trimming took off 6 bases at V and 0 bases at J, with 13 bases between the two ends. Here the CDR3 DNA reads TGTGCCAGCAGGGCGTCGGGAATTAGCACAGATACGCAGTATTTT. As protein: CASRASGISTDTQYF.

The V call is TRBV5-6, the J call TRBJ1-2, with 11 bases that match TRBD1. V trimming: 4 bases; J trimming: 8 bases; junction bases outside the gene matches: 13. This CDR3 has 16 residues. From germline, CDR1 is SGHDT and CDR2 YYEEEE. The CDR3 loop reads CASSRPPWTGGGGYTF. The DNA of the CDR3 is TGTGCCAGCAGCAGGCCCCCGTGGACAGGGGGCGGGGGCTACACCTTC.

The CDR3: CASSPRPGNQPQHF. The CDR3 region has the DNA TGTGCCAGCAGTCCCCGCCCGGGCAATCAGCCCCAGCATTTT. The chain combines TRBV27 with TRBJ1-5; D uncertain. This CDR3 has 14 amino acids. Trimming cost V 5 bases and J 2 bases, with 10 bases left between them. Germline V lookup: CDR1 MNHEY, CDR2 SMNVEV (reference sequence).

The chain combines TRBV30 with TRBJ1-6; a possible D gene is TRBD1 (5 bases). The germline gives CDR1 GTSNPN, CDR2 SVGIG (reference sequence). This CDR3 is built from 14 residues. Deletions cut 3 bases from V and 13 bases from J, with 19 bases between. The CDR3 region is CAWRRQDNWGPLHF. CDR3 DNA sequence: TGTGCCTGGAGGCGGCAGGACAACTGGGGGCCCCTCCACTTT.

This clone was observed once. V and J are TRBV27 and TRBJ2-1, with TRBD2 matching over 10 bases. The J segment lost 4 bases and the V segment lost 4 bases, leaving 4 bases of the junction unmatched. Looked up from germline, CDR1 is MNHEY and CDR2 is SMNVEV (reference sequence). The CDR3 spans 15 residues. The CDR3 protein is CASSSALAGYNEQFF. CDR3 coding DNA: TGTGCCAGCAGTTCCGCACTAGCGGGATACAATGAGCAGTTCTTC.

This chain links TRBV5-4 with TRBJ2-7; 13 nucleotides align to TRBD2. Germline CDR1 is SGHNT and CDR2 is YYREEE (reference sequence). J lost 6 bases, V lost 3 bases, and 3 bases had no gene match. This CDR3 has 14 amino acids. CDR3 loop: CASSSRTSGSEQYF. The CDR3 coding sequence is TGTGCCAGCAGCTCCCGGACTAGCGGGAGCGAGCAGTACTTC.

This clone has a single count. The chain joins TRBV6-5 to TRBJ2-1; unclear D gene. Germline assignment: CDR1 MNHEY and CDR2 SVGAGI. The CDR3 has 13 residues. Trimming pared 6 bases from V and 6 bases from J, leaving 12 bases between. The DNA of the CDR3 is TGTGCCAGCAGCCTGGGCCTTTTCAATGAGCAGTTCTTC. Its translation: CASSLGLFNEQFF.

This clone was counted a few times. The chain carries TRBV18 and TRBJ2-7, with a tentative D call TRBD1 (5 bases). Trimming removed 2 bases at V and 2 bases at J, with 13 bases between. Looked up from germline, CDR1 is KGHSH and CDR2 is LQKENI. The CDR3 runs to 15 residues. CDR3 region: CASSPKDTFPYEQYF. In DNA form, the CDR3 reads TGTGCCAGCTCACCAAAGGACACCTTTCCCTACGAGCAGTACTTC.

This chain joins TRBV6-5 and TRBJ2-1; 7 nucleotides agree with TRBD1. Germline CDR1 reads MNHEY; CDR2 reads SVGAGI. J lost 9 bases, V lost 4 bases, and 9 bases had no gene match. The CDR3 is 14 amino acids. The CDR3 is CASSFRTGAGEQFF. The CDR3 region has the DNA TGTGCCAGCAGTTTCCGTACAGGGGCAGGTGAGCAGTTCTTC.

This chain connects TRBV5-1 to TRBJ2-7, with TRBD2 matching over 10 bases. V shed 0 bases, J shed 4 bases, and the junction held 10 bases outside the gene matches. The CDR3 runs 17 residues. Looked up from germline, CDR1 is SGHRS and CDR2 is YFSETQ. The CDR3: CASSLAVSSGSRYEQYF. DNA of the CDR3: TGCGCCAGCAGCTTGGCCGTGTCTAGCGGGAGCCGGTACGAGCAGTACTTC.

V gene TRBV28 combines with J gene TRBJ2-7, with 7 bases matching TRBD2. The CDR3 runs to 15 residues. The germline V gene encodes CDR1 MDHEN and CDR2 SYDVKM. Trimming took 7 bases from V and 4 from J; bases not matched to a gene: 13. In DNA form, the CDR3 reads TGTGCCAGCATCCGGCGATTAGCGGGCCTTTACGAGCAGTACTTC. Amino acid sequence: CASIRRLAGLYEQYF.

J is TRBJ2-1 and V is TRBV19; tentatively, D is TRBD2 (7 bases). The V end lost 5 bases, the J end lost 5 bases, and 31 bases lay between the germline ends. This CDR3 region has 20 residues. Looked up from germline, CDR1 is LNHDA and CDR2 is SQIVND (reference sequence). CDR3 sequence: CASSFWGGTWTASGNNEQFF. The DNA of the CDR3 is TGTGCCAGTAGTTTTTGGGGCGGGACATGGACGGCTAGCGGAAACAATGAGCAGTTCTTC.

The chain combines TRBV27 with TRBJ2-6; TRBD1 agrees at 8 bases. Germline-derived CDR1 and CDR2 are MNHEY and SMNVEV (reference sequence). Trimming at V came to 7 bases and at J to 0 bases, leaving 11 bases not matched to a gene. This CDR3 has 18 residues. The CDR3 reads CASTSTGTGFSGANVLTF. The CDR3 coding sequence is TGTGCCAGCACCTCCACCGGGACAGGCTTCTCTGGGGCCAACGTCCTGACTTTC.